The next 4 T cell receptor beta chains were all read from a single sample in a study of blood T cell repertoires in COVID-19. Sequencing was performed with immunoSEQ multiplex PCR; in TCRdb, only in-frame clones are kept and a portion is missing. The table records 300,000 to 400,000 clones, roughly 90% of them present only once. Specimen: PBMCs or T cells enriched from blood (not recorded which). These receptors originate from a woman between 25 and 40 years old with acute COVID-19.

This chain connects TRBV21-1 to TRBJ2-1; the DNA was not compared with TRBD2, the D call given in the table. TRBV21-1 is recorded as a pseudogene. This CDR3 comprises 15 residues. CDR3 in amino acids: CASPLRKSSYNEQFF. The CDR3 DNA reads TGTGCCAGCCCCCTTAGAAAAAGCTCCTACAATGAGCAGTTCTTC.

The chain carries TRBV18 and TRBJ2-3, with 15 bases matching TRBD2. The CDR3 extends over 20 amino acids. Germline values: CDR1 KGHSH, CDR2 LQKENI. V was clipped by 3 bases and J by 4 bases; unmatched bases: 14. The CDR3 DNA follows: TGTGCCAGCTCACCGATCGGACTAGCGGGGGGGCTGGTTTATGCAGATACGCAGTATTTT. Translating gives CASSPIGLAGGLVYADTQYF.

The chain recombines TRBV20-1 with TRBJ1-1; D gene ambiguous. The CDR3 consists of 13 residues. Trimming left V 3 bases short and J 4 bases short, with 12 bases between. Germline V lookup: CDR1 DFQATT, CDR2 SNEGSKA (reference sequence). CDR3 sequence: CSASSSGGTEAFF. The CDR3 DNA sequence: TGCAGTGCTAGTTCTTCTGGAGGCACTGAAGCTTTCTTT.

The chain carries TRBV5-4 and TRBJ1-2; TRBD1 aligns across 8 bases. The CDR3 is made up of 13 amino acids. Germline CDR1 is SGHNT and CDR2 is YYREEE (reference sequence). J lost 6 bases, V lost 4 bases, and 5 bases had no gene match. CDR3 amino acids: CASSLTGADGYTF. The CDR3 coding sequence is TGTGCCAGCAGCCTGACAGGGGCAGATGGCTACACCTTC.